This T cell receptor (beta chain) was captured in a study of breast tumors, draining lymph nodes, adjacent tissues. TCRdb re-analysed the multiplex PCR reads in MiXCR, keeping a single row per CDR3 protein. The table records approximately 14,000 distinct CDR3 sequences, roughly 55% of them present only once. The CDR3 runs to 15 residues. Trimming cost V 1 base and J 4 bases; bases outside gene matches: 2. Germline values: CDR1 KGHDR, CDR2 SFDVKD. Ten or more counts support this clonotype. Its antigen is as yet unknown. Broader study findings: That most tumor T cells come from lymph nodes remained unproven. Tumor repertoires ranked between lymph nodes and nontumor tissue in diversity, with V and J gene preferences. Luminal-like breast cancer showed significantly greater tumor-nontumor repertoire similarity than basal-like breast cancer did.

The sample was tumor-adjacent breast tissue. V and J are TRBV24-1 and TRBJ2-2; 7 positions match TRBD1. This receptor was obtained from a female donor with breast cancer. Some clones in this sample may be carry-over from other donors' samples. Here the CDR3 DNA reads TGTGCCACCAGTGATTTACAGGGGAGCACCGGGGAGCTGTTTTTT. Amino acids: CATSDLQGSTGELFF.